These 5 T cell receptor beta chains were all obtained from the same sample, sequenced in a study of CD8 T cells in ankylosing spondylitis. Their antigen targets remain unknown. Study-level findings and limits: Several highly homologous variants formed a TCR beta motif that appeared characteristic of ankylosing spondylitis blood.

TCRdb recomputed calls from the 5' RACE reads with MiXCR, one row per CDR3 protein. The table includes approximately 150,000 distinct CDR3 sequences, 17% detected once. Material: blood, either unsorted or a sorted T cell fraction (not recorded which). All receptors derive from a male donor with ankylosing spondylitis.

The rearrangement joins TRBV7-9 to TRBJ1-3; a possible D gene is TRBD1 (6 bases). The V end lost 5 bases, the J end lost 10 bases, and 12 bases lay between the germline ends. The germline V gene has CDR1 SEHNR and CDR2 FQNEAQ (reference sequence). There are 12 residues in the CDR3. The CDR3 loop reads CASSPTGGTIYF. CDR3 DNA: TGTGCCAGCAGCCCGACAGGCGGTACCATATATTTT.

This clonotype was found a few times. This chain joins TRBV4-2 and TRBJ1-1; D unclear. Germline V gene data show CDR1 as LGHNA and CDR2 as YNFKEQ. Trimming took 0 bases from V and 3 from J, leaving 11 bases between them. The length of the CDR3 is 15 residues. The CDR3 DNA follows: TGTGCCAGCAGCCAAGAGGGGAACAGCTACACTGAAGCTTTCTTT. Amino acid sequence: CASSQEGNSYTEAFF.

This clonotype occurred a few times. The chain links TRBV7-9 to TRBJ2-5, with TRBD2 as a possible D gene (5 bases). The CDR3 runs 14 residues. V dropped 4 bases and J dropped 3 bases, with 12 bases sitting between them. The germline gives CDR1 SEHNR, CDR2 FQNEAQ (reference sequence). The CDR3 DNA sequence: TGTGCCAGCAGCTCCTTGGACTTAGAAGAGACCCAGTACTTC. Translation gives CASSSLDLEETQYF.

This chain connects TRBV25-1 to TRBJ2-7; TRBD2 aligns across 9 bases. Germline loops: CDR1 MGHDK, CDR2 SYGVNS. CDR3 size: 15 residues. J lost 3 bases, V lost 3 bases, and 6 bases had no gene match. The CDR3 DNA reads TGTGCCAGCAGTGATTTCCAGCGGGAGGACTACGAGCAGTACTTC. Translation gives CASSDFQREDYEQYF.

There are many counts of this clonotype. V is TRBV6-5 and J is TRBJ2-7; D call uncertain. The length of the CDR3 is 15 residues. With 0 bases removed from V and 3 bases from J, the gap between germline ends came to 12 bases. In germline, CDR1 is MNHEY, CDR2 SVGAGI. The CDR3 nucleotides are TGTGCCAGCAGTTACTCTGTCCTCCCGAGCTACGAGCAGTACTTC. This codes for CASSYSVLPSYEQYF.